A selection of T cell receptor beta chains follows, all from one sample in a study of regulatory T cells in long-lasting Graves disease. TCRdb passed the multiplex PCR reads through MiXCR, listing each CDR3 protein once. The sample lists roughly 450,000 distinct CDR3 sequences, roughly 23% occurring once. Sequencing was performed on peripheral blood mononuclear cells (PBMCs), taken when the disease was refractory, from a patient treated with antithyroid drugs. Source of these receptors: a female donor with Graves disease. Both conserved end residues are part of each CDR3. D genes are given only for firm matches. Size is stated for part of the rows, as once, few or many counts, or as a class when the clone is expanded.

cdr3_aa: CASFGDSSYNEQFF; cdr3_nt: TGTGCCAGCTTTGGGGACAGCTCCTACAATGAGCAGTTCTTC; v_call: TRBV2; clone_size: NA; j_call: TRBJ2-1; d_call: TRBD1
cdr3_aa: CAISESSGRANTEAFF; cdr3_nt: TGTGCCATCAGTGAGTCCTCGGGCAGAGCAAACACTGAAGCTTTCTTT; v_call: TRBV10-3; clone_size: many; j_call: TRBJ1-1; d_call: NA
cdr3_aa: CASSQGGLAPQETQYF; cdr3_nt: TGCGCCAGCAGCCAGGGAGGACTAGCGCCCCAAGAGACCCAGTACTTC; v_call: TRBV4-3; clone_size: NA; j_call: TRBJ2-5; d_call: TRBD2
cdr3_aa: CASGRAGSYEQYF; cdr3_nt: TGTGCCAGCGGAAGGGCTGGCTCCTACGAGCAGTACTTC; v_call: TRBV3-1; clone_size: few; j_call: TRBJ2-7; d_call: NA
cdr3_aa: CVSSVGRERDIQYF; cdr3_nt: TGTGTCAGCAGCGTAGGTCGGGAACGAGACATTCAGTACTTC; v_call: TRBV9; clone_size: NA; j_call: TRBJ2-4; d_call: NA
cdr3_aa: CASSPGGWNTEAFF; cdr3_nt: TGCGCCAGCAGCCCAGGGGGCTGGAACACTGAAGCTTTCTTT; v_call: TRBV4-1; clone_size: NA; j_call: TRBJ1-1; d_call: TRBD1
cdr3_aa: CASRRQGPLYNSPLHF; cdr3_nt: TGTGCCAGCAGACGACAGGGTCCCCTCTATAATTCACCCCTCCACTTT; v_call: TRBV6-1; clone_size: few; j_call: TRBJ1-6; d_call: TRBD1
cdr3_aa: CASSLMVASGIRGTQYF; cdr3_nt: TGTGCCAGCAGTTTAATGGTGGCTAGCGGGATTCGGGGGACCCAGTACTTC; v_call: TRBV12-3/TRBV12-4; clone_size: many; j_call: TRBJ2-5; d_call: TRBD2
cdr3_aa: CAISETRQMNTGELFF; cdr3_nt: TGTGCCATCAGTGAGACCCGACAGATGAACACCGGGGAGCTGTTTTTT; v_call: TRBV10-3; clone_size: few; j_call: TRBJ2-2; d_call: NA
cdr3_aa: CASSLVGAGGARSETRYF; cdr3_nt: TGTGCCAGCAGCTTAGTTGGGGCGGGAGGCGCAAGATCGGAGACCCGGTACTTC; v_call: TRBV7-2; clone_size: NA; j_call: TRBJ2-5; d_call: TRBD2
cdr3_aa: CASSQGGGNYEQYF; cdr3_nt: TGTGCCAGCAGCCAAGGCGGAGGGAACTACGAGCAGTACTTC; v_call: TRBV11-3; clone_size: NA; j_call: TRBJ2-7; d_call: NA
cdr3_aa: CASTLGGGKETQYF; cdr3_nt: TGTGCCAGCACCCTTGGGGGAGGGAAGGAGACCCAGTACTTC; v_call: TRBV5-4; clone_size: few; j_call: TRBJ2-5; d_call: TRBD2
cdr3_aa: CASSPGQGAAQPQHF; cdr3_nt: TGTGCCAGCAGCCCAGGACAGGGGGCGGCTCAGCCCCAGCATTTT; v_call: TRBV9; clone_size: few; j_call: TRBJ1-5; d_call: TRBD1
cdr3_aa: CASSLAGLKTQYF; cdr3_nt: TGTGCCAGCAGTCTAGCGGGACTTAAGACCCAGTACTTC; v_call: TRBV6-2/TRBV6-3; clone_size: many; j_call: TRBJ2-5; d_call: TRBD2
cdr3_aa: CASSSPANSAYEQYF; cdr3_nt: TGTGCCAGCAGTTCACCCGCAAACAGTGCCTACGAGCAGTACTTC; v_call: TRBV27; clone_size: few; j_call: TRBJ2-7; d_call: NA
cdr3_aa: CSGSGVDGEKPFF; cdr3_nt: TGCAGTGGATCGGGCGTGGATGGGGAAAAACCGTTTTTT; v_call: TRBV20-1; clone_size: once; j_call: TRBJ1-4; d_call: NA
cdr3_aa: CASSQPGNTEAFF; cdr3_nt: TGTGCCAGCAGTCAACCAGGGAACACTGAAGCTTTCTTT; v_call: TRBV27; clone_size: many; j_call: TRBJ1-1; d_call: NA
cdr3_aa: CSVVDTDSSYEQYF; cdr3_nt: TGCAGCGTTGTAGACACGGACAGCTCCTACGAGCAGTACTTC; v_call: TRBV29-1; clone_size: few; j_call: TRBJ2-7; d_call: NA
cdr3_aa: CASSIPGTLGYGYTF; cdr3_nt: TGTGCCAGTAGTATACCCGGGACCCTTGGCTATGGCTACACCTTC; v_call: TRBV19; clone_size: many; j_call: TRBJ1-2; d_call: NA
cdr3_aa: CASSLVASLAGDTDTQYF; cdr3_nt: TGTGCCAGCAGCTTAGTGGCCAGTCTAGCGGGTGACACAGATACGCAGTATTTT; v_call: TRBV7-8; clone_size: NA; j_call: TRBJ2-3; d_call: TRBD2
cdr3_aa: CSARAGHGIQPQHF; cdr3_nt: TGCAGTGCTAGAGCAGGCCACGGGATTCAGCCCCAGCATTTT; v_call: TRBV20-1; clone_size: few; j_call: TRBJ1-5; d_call: NA
cdr3_aa: CASSPRSGGAVGELFF; cdr3_nt: TGCGCCAGCAGCCCGAGAAGCGGGGGGGCAGTCGGGGAGCTGTTTTTT; v_call: TRBV5-1; clone_size: few; j_call: TRBJ2-2; d_call: TRBD2
cdr3_aa: CASSPGQGGAEAFF; cdr3_nt: TGTGCCAGCAGCCCGGGACAGGGCGGCGCTGAAGCTTTCTTT; v_call: TRBV7-2; clone_size: NA; j_call: TRBJ1-1; d_call: TRBD1
cdr3_aa: CASGGQGGQPQHF; cdr3_nt: TGTGCCTCCGGAGGACAGGGAGGTCAGCCCCAGCATTTT; v_call: TRBV2; clone_size: many; j_call: TRBJ1-5; d_call: TRBD1
cdr3_aa: CASSLRQGAQEQFF; cdr3_nt: TGTGCCAGCAGCTTACGACAGGGGGCGCAGGAGCAGTTCTTC; v_call: TRBV7-2; clone_size: few; j_call: TRBJ2-1; d_call: TRBD1
cdr3_aa: CASSLPDYTEAFF; cdr3_nt: TGTGCCAGCAGTTTACCCGACTACACTGAAGCTTTCTTT; v_call: TRBV28; clone_size: many; j_call: TRBJ1-1; d_call: NA
cdr3_aa: CAGGRGAGDQPQHF; cdr3_nt: TGTGCCGGAGGGCGGGGCGCGGGGGATCAGCCCCAGCATTTT; v_call: TRBV28; clone_size: many; j_call: TRBJ1-5; d_call: NA
cdr3_aa: CASSLSGQGKNIQYF; cdr3_nt: TGTGCCAGCAGCCTATCGGGACAGGGGAAAAACATTCAGTACTTC; v_call: TRBV6-1; clone_size: NA; j_call: TRBJ2-4; d_call: TRBD1
cdr3_aa: CASSPPGQPMQVPQHF; cdr3_nt: TGTGCCAGCAGCCCCCCCGGACAGCCTATGCAAGTGCCCCAGCATTTT; v_call: TRBV7-2; clone_size: few; j_call: TRBJ1-5; d_call: NA
cdr3_aa: CASSPVGAKETQYF; cdr3_nt: TGTGCCAGCAGTCCAGTGGGGGCGAAAGAGACCCAGTACTTC; v_call: TRBV6-1; clone_size: few; j_call: TRBJ2-5; d_call: NA
cdr3_aa: CASSLQQGSSCEQYF; cdr3_nt: TGTGCCAGCAGCTTACAACAGGGCAGCTCCTGCGAGCAGTACTTC; v_call: TRBV7-2; clone_size: NA; j_call: TRBJ2-7; d_call: NA
cdr3_aa: CASRSKGLQETQYF; cdr3_nt: TGTGCCAGCAGATCCAAAGGACTCCAGGAGACCCAGTACTTC; v_call: TRBV6-1; clone_size: few; j_call: TRBJ2-5; d_call: NA
cdr3_aa: CASSLGFRTANIQYF; cdr3_nt: TGTGCCAGCAGCTTAGGCTTCCGGACGGCAAACATTCAGTACTTC; v_call: TRBV7-2; clone_size: NA; j_call: TRBJ2-4; d_call: NA
cdr3_aa: CASSLDIKELFF; cdr3_nt: TGTGCCAGCAGTTTAGATATTAAGGAGCTGTTTTTT; v_call: TRBV12-3/TRBV12-4; clone_size: NA; j_call: TRBJ2-2; d_call: NA
cdr3_aa: CASSTRQGAGYIQYF; cdr3_nt: TGTGCCAGCAGCACCCGGCAGGGGGCAGGGTACATTCAGTACTTC; v_call: TRBV2; clone_size: few; j_call: TRBJ2-4; d_call: TRBD1
cdr3_aa: CSVEEGASSGANVLTF; cdr3_nt: TGCAGCGTTGAGGAGGGGGCGAGTTCTGGGGCCAACGTCCTGACTTTC; v_call: TRBV29-1; clone_size: few; j_call: TRBJ2-6; d_call: NA
cdr3_aa: CASSPSRGKETQYF; cdr3_nt: TGTGCCAGCAGTCCTTCCAGGGGAAAGGAGACCCAGTACTTC; v_call: TRBV12-3/TRBV12-4; clone_size: many; j_call: TRBJ2-5; d_call: NA
cdr3_aa: CASISTDLNYGYTF; cdr3_nt: TGTGCCAGTATCTCCACCGATTTAAACTATGGCTACACCTTC; v_call: TRBV19; clone_size: NA; j_call: TRBJ1-2; d_call: NA
cdr3_aa: CASRRPGGANTGELFF; cdr3_nt: TGTGCCAGCAGGCGTCCAGGGGGCGCGAACACCGGGGAGCTGTTTTTT; v_call: TRBV6-1; clone_size: NA; j_call: TRBJ2-2; d_call: TRBD1
cdr3_aa: CAWSVETGETQYF; cdr3_nt: TGTGCCTGGAGTGTGGAAACGGGGGAGACCCAGTACTTC; v_call: TRBV30; clone_size: few; j_call: TRBJ2-5; d_call: NA
cdr3_aa: CSALDSAYGYTF; cdr3_nt: TGCAGCGCCCTGGACAGTGCGTATGGCTACACCTTC; v_call: TRBV29-1; clone_size: few; j_call: TRBJ1-2; d_call: NA
cdr3_aa: CASSSSPEAGGYTF; cdr3_nt: TGTGCCAGCAGCTCCTCCCCGGAGGCAGGCGGCTACACCTTC; v_call: TRBV11-2; clone_size: many; j_call: TRBJ1-2; d_call: NA
cdr3_aa: CAWDLTYEQYF; cdr3_nt: TGTGCCTGGGATCTAACCTACGAGCAGTACTTC; v_call: TRBV30; clone_size: few; j_call: TRBJ2-7; d_call: NA
cdr3_aa: CASSDSTGGINTEAFF; cdr3_nt: TGTGCCAGCAGTGACTCGACAGGTGGGATTAACACTGAAGCTTTCTTT; v_call: TRBV6-5; clone_size: few; j_call: TRBJ1-1; d_call: NA
cdr3_aa: CAITGGGNTEAFF; cdr3_nt: TGTGCCATCACCGGAGGAGGGAACACTGAAGCTTTCTTT; v_call: TRBV10-3; clone_size: few; j_call: TRBJ1-1; d_call: NA
cdr3_aa: CASSINLSVNTEAFF; cdr3_nt: TGTGCCAGCAGTATTAACCTTTCTGTGAACACTGAAGCTTTCTTT; v_call: TRBV28; clone_size: many; j_call: TRBJ1-1; d_call: NA
cdr3_aa: CASSLIGVGDTEAFF; cdr3_nt: TGTGCCAGCAGCTTAATTGGCGTCGGTGACACTGAAGCTTTCTTT; v_call: TRBV7-3; clone_size: NA; j_call: TRBJ1-1; d_call: NA
cdr3_aa: CASSMDPSSYNEQFF; cdr3_nt: TGTGCCAGTAGTATGGACCCAAGCTCCTACAATGAGCAGTTCTTC; v_call: TRBV19; clone_size: NA; j_call: TRBJ2-1; d_call: NA
cdr3_aa: CASSEDFGYEQYF; cdr3_nt: TGTGCCAGCAGTGAAGACTTTGGCTACGAGCAGTACTTC; v_call: TRBV2; clone_size: many; j_call: TRBJ2-7; d_call: NA
cdr3_aa: CASSSLAYGMHTQYF; cdr3_nt: TGTGCCAGCAGTTCGTTAGCGTATGGTATGCATACGCAGTATTTT; v_call: TRBV27; clone_size: NA; j_call: TRBJ2-3; d_call: NA
cdr3_aa: CSASQGNMNTEAFF; cdr3_nt: TGCAGTGCTAGTCAGGGGAACATGAACACTGAAGCTTTCTTT; v_call: TRBV20-1; clone_size: few; j_call: TRBJ1-1; d_call: NA
cdr3_aa: CASSLFTGSTIYEQYF; cdr3_nt: TGCGCCAGCAGCCTCTTTACAGGGTCGACCATCTACGAGCAGTACTTC; v_call: TRBV5-1; clone_size: NA; j_call: TRBJ2-7; d_call: NA
cdr3_aa: CASSPSDRGLGGYTF; cdr3_nt: TGTGCCAGCAGTCCCTCGGACAGGGGATTAGGCGGCTACACCTTC; v_call: TRBV12-3/TRBV12-4; clone_size: many; j_call: TRBJ1-2; d_call: TRBD1
cdr3_aa: CASRPQGSQPQHF; cdr3_nt: TGTGCCAGCAGACCACAGGGGAGCCAGCCCCAGCATTTT; v_call: TRBV2; clone_size: many; j_call: TRBJ1-5; d_call: TRBD1